In its sample, the clone carrying this TCR beta chain was seen many times. The antigen remains undetermined. TCRdb called the reads again in MiXCR, with one record for every CDR3 protein. Among 450,000 to 550,000 distinct CDR3 sequences listed, approximately 40% were seen once. The CDR3 extends over 12 amino acids. V lost 5 bases and J lost 0, with 3 bases in between. Per the germline V gene, CDR1 is SGHTA and CDR2 is FQGNSA. This sample was included in a study of T cell repertoires in cytomegalovirus infection. Study summary: Epitope selection comprised recently identified HLA-C-restricted CMV epitopes and well-studied HLA-B-restricted CMV epitopes. From public TCR beta signatures came an indication of both CMV infection and matching HLA type.

Study results and limitations: HLA-C-restricted CMV clonotypes gave the most frequent clonotype in two of eight donors. CMV carriers with the relevant HLA were identified by cumulative public TCR beta family frequency.

The input for sequencing was cultured PBMCs, taken from culture after CMV antigen stimulation. The V gene is TRBV7-2, the J gene TRBJ2-3; D is unresolved. The receptor was isolated from a human donor in good health (CMV status not recorded). Some clones in this sample may be carry-over from other donors' samples. CDR3 DNA sequence: TGTGCCAGCAGCGCAAGCACAGATACGCAGTATTTT. Translating it yields CASSASTDTQYF.